This TCR beta chain was sequenced in a study of blood T cell repertoires in COVID-19. On the study more broadly: The study drew acute and convalescent COVID-19 samples from the United States, Italy and Spain.

Clinical histories supplied by participants themselves formed the basis of cohort assignment. As handled by the study authors: It was from reference gene primer amplification that nucleated cell counts were estimated. Using immunoSEQ multiplex PCR, the repertoire was profiled, and TCRdb retains in-frame clones only, with some absent. V and J calls and clone size are copied from that table; D and trimming were computed from the DNA. The data show a few hundred thousand clones, with approximately 83% seen just once and over 2% held by the top ten. CDR3 length: 16 amino acids. CDR1 is SGHRS and CDR2 is YFSETQ in the germline V gene. The J segment lost 0 bases and the V segment lost 4 bases, leaving 4 bases of the junction unmatched.

The chain has TRBV5-1 and TRBJ2-1, with 10 bases aligning to TRBD1. Sample: PBMCs or T cells enriched from blood (not recorded which). This sequence originates from a man younger than 40 who had recovered from COVID-19. CDR3 sequence: CASSNWDRGSYNEQFF. In DNA, the CDR3 is TGCGCCAGCAGCAACTGGGACAGGGGCTCCTACAATGAGCAGTTCTTC.